Following are 14 T cell receptor beta chains from one sample sequenced in a study of CD8+CD57+ T cells in acquired aplastic anemia (dated by TCRdb to the late 2010s). Sequenced using an Illumina HiSeq 2000. Profiling of TCR beta VDJ combinations and CDR3 sequences used genomic DNA as the template. Using fastp at Q25 and MiXCR, TCRdb reprocessed the public reads and kept productive beta chains. Entries are consolidated by CDR3 protein sequence, retaining the most common genes and DNA. Recorded for this sample are about 140,000 distinct CDR3 sequences; more than 35% of them occurred a single time. 8.4% of the sample comes from the top ten. Sequencing was performed on sorted CD4+, CD8+, or CD8+CD57+ T cells (not recorded which) from PBMCs. Every receptor here comes from a human donor in good health, serving as a control.

This chain uses TRBV10-2 with TRBJ2-7, with D possibly being TRBD1 (6 bases). Trimming pared 4 bases from V and 3 bases from J, leaving 10 bases between. This CDR3 has 13 amino acids. The V gene's germline CDR1 is WSHSY and CDR2 SAAADI. The CDR3 spells CASSVQGNYEQYF. CDR3 DNA sequence: TGCGCCAGCAGTGTCCAGGGGAACTACGAGCAGTACTTC.

To note about this clonotype: As the CDR3 is not closed by the conserved phenylalanine or tryptophan, this likely results from a read error. Because the CDR3's place on the DNA is in doubt, the DNA is left out and the CDR3 is given as listed by TCRdb. V is TRBV19 and J is TRBJ1-6. Germline V gene data show CDR1 as LNHDA and CDR2 as SQIVND (reference sequence). The CDR3 is made up of 13 amino acids, end residues included. This CDR3 is CASGEVHNSPFHS.

This clonotype was recorded many times. The rearrangement links TRBV5-1 to TRBJ2-2, with D possibly being TRBD2 (6 bases). The V and J ends lost 0 bases and 7 bases respectively, with 10 bases between them. This CDR3 has 14 residues. The V gene's germline CDR1 is SGHRS and CDR2 YFSETQ. This chain's CDR3 is CASSLGRGFGELFF. In DNA form, the CDR3 reads TGCGCCAGCAGCTTGGGGAGGGGCTTCGGGGAGCTGTTTTTT.

This clonotype was seen ten or more times. The chain links TRBV15 to TRBJ2-1; no definite D call. Trimming left V 2 bases short and J 10 bases short, with 18 bases between. From germline, CDR1 is LNHNV and CDR2 YYDKDF (reference sequence). This CDR3 contains 15 residues. The CDR3 DNA is TGTGCCACCAGCAGAACCCCGACCGGCACCAGGGAGCAGTTCTTC. Its translation: CATSRTPTGTREQFF.

In regard to this clonotype: Here the CDR3 omits its conserved ending phenylalanine or tryptophan, so a read error is the likely source. No DNA is shown, since the ends of the CDR3 on it are uncertain; the CDR3 is the one TCRdb lists. The chain uses TRBV2 and TRBJ2-1. The CDR3 contains 8 residues when both ends are counted. Looked up from germline, CDR1 is SNHLY and CDR2 is FYNNEI. The CDR3 protein is CASSEGVS.

The chain combines TRBV7-6 with TRBJ2-5, with 7 bases identical to TRBD2. The CDR3 is 13 amino acids. Germline assignment: CDR1 SGHVS and CDR2 FNYEAQ. The ends lost 5 bases at V and 5 bases at J; junction bases unmatched: 5. CDR3 coding DNA: TGTGCCAGCAGCCGGACTAGGGACGAGACCCAGTACTTC. Its translation is CASSRTRDETQYF.

J is TRBJ2-7 and V is TRBV5-4, with D perhaps TRBD2 (6 bases). Trimming cost V 3 bases and J 4 bases, with 17 bases left between them. The CDR3 is made up of 15 amino acids. Germline V gene data show CDR1 as SGHNT and CDR2 as YYREEE (reference sequence). The CDR3 DNA follows: TGTGCCAGCAGCTCCGGGGGTGGGAGGCCTTACGAGCAGTACTTC. It codes for CASSSGGGRPYEQYF.

This rearrangement joins TRBV20-1 to TRBJ2-7; unclear D gene. This CDR3 is built from 14 residues. Germline-derived CDR1 and CDR2 are DFQATT and SNEGSKA (reference sequence). Trimming stripped 2 bases from V and 4 bases from J, with 15 bases between. DNA for the CDR3: TGCAGTGCTAGATCCCGACATGCGGCTTACGAGCAGTACTTC. This codes for CSARSRHAAYEQYF.

The rearrangement links TRBV19 to TRBJ2-5; weak D call: TRBD2 (6 bases). Trimming cost V 4 bases and J 5 bases, with 11 bases left between them. The CDR3 has 13 residues. Germline V gene data show CDR1 as LNHDA and CDR2 as SQIVND (reference sequence). The CDR3 region is CASSKEGLETQYF. CDR3 nucleotides: TGTGCCAGTAGTAAGGAGGGTTTGGAGACCCAGTACTTC.

This clonotype was seen a single time. J is TRBJ2-3 and V is TRBV10-1; no clear D. The CDR3 sequence is 14 residues long. V was cut by 1 base and J by 2 bases, with 7 bases left in between. Germline V gives CDR1 WNHNN, CDR2 SYGVQD (reference sequence). CDR3 sequence (DNA): TGCGCCAGCAGTGAGTTCCTAGTCACAGATACGCAGTATTTT. Its translation is CASSEFLVTDTQYF.

CDR3 coding DNA: TGCAGTGCTAAAAGGGACAGGGGGATATCCTACGAGCAGTACTTC. Its translation is CSAKRDRGISYEQYF. This chain joins TRBV20-1 and TRBJ2-7; 11 positions match TRBD1. Trimming took 4 bases from V and 1 from J; bases not matched to a gene: 6. The CDR3 covers 15 residues. Germline V gene lookup returns CDR1 DFQATT and CDR2 SNEGSKA (reference sequence).

The chain couples TRBV2 to TRBJ2-2, with D unresolved. The ends were cut back, 1 base at V and 7 bases at J, with 10 bases in the middle. The germline gives CDR1 SNHLY, CDR2 FYNNEI. The CDR3 loop spans 14 amino acids. CDR3 coding DNA: TGTGCCAGCAGTGAAGAGGTGGGGATCGGGGAGCTGTTTTTT. This codes for CASSEEVGIGELFF.

In regard to this clonotype: With a much larger clone just one base away, this may be a read error. The DNA of the CDR3 is TGTGCCAGCAGCCAAGACGGGGTTAGCACAGATACGCGGTATTTT. The encoded protein is CASSQDGVSTDTRYF. The V call is TRBV4-2, the J call TRBJ2-3; tentatively, D is TRBD2 (5 bases). There are 15 residues in the CDR3. The germline V gene has CDR1 LGHNA and CDR2 YNFKEQ.

This clonotype was detected a few times. This chain connects TRBV3-1 to TRBJ1-1; D ambiguous. Germline loops: CDR1 LGHDT, CDR2 YNNKEL (reference sequence). Trimming cost V 4 bases and J 7 bases, with 10 bases left between them. This CDR3 is 12 amino acids long. Here the CDR3 reads CASSRGTYEAFF. The CDR3 DNA sequence: TGTGCCAGCAGCCGAGGTACTTATGAAGCTTTCTTT.